The entry below describes one TCR beta chain. Germline and junction disagree at one end, which may indicate a read error. Time point in this sample: newly diagnosed GD, antithyroid drugs for less than 3 months. PBMC RNA was the source of the TCR library. These data belong to a study of regulatory T cells in long-lasting Graves disease. This CDR3 has 16 residues. Germline V gene data show CDR1 as SGHNT and CDR2 as YYREEE (reference sequence). For TCR beta, libraries came from iRepertoire HTBI primers and Arm-PCR of CDR3 regions. TCRdb independently ran MiXCR on the multiplex PCR reads; one entry per CDR3 protein. The table has a few hundred thousand distinct CDR3 sequences, 15% to 20% seen once. The same sample was also used in a study of T cells in Graves' hyperthyroidism and ophthalmopathy.

The genes are TRBV5-4 and TRBJ1-2; D remains unclear. The receptor's source is a woman under 30 with Graves disease. The sequencing used peripheral blood mononuclear cells (PBMCs), collected at new diagnosis, from a patient treated with antithyroid drugs. For the CDR3, the DNA is TGTGCCAGCAGCTTGGAATTCTCGGTCGGATCCTATGACTACACCTTC. Translated: CASSLEFSVGSYDYTF.